This T cell receptor beta chain was observed in a study of cytomegalovirus exposure and HLA in healthy donors. Overall study results and limits: Relative to equally common others, HLA-associated TCR beta chains showed greater clonal expansion in a later analysis. In a later analysis, specific HLA alleles were associated with around 17,000 TCR beta sequences at a 0.05 false discovery rate.

As to this clone: What it binds is not known.

Primers included in the PCR were 60 Vbeta and 13 Jbeta primers. Sequencing used immunoSEQ multiplex PCR; TCRdb keeps in-frame clones, though not all of them. The table has 93,000 or so clones, approximately 84% seen once. The receptor was derived from a young woman in good health and CMV-seropositive. What was sequenced was PBMCs.

The CDR3 sequence: CASRSGTASGNTIYF. DNA for the CDR3: TGTGCCAGCAGATCCGGGACAGCTTCTGGAAACACCATATATTTT. The chain carries TRBV28 and TRBJ1-3; 7 bases are a match to TRBD1. Germline trimming cut 6 bases from V and 1 base from J; bases unmatched to any gene: 6. The CDR3 consists of 15 residues. The V gene's germline CDR1 is MDHEN and CDR2 SYDVKM.